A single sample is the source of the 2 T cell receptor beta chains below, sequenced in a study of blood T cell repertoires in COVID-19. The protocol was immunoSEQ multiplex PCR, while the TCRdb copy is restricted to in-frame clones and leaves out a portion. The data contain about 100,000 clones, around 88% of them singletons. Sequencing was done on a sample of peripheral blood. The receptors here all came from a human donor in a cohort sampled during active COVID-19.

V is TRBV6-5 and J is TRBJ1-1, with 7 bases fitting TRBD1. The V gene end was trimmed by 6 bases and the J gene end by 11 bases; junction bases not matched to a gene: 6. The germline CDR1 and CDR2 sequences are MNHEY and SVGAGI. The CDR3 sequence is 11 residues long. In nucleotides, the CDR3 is TGTGCCAGCAGGGTGACGGGACAGGCTTTCTTT. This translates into CASRVTGQAFF.

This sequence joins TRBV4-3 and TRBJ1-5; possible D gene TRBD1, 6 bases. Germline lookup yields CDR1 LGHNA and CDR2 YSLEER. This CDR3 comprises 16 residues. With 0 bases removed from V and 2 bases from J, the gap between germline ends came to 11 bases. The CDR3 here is CASSQETGQRNQPQHF. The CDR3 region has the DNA TGCGCCAGCAGCCAAGAGACAGGCCAACGCAATCAGCCCCAGCATTTT.